This T cell receptor (beta chain) was documented in a study of CD8+CD57+ T cells in acquired aplastic anemia. Overall study: Mean yield of DNA from sorted CD4+ and CD8+ cells was approximately 3 ug.

Trimming removed 1 base at V and 7 bases at J, with 17 bases between. The CDR3 runs 15 residues. Findings and limits, study-wide: Twenty-nine CD8+ CDR3 sequences were shared between patients and controls. Patients and controls were not found to differ significantly in CD8+ Simpson's diversity.

Template material for TCR beta VDJ and CDR3 profiling consisted of genomic DNA. TCRdb recomputed calls from the reads with MiXCR, one row per CDR3 protein. The data hold 150,000 to 200,000 distinct CDR3 sequences, with 50% to 75% observed a single time. In regard to this clonotype: The antigen is unknown.

The chain links TRBV12-3 or TRBV12-4 to TRBJ2-7, with a weak D call TRBD2 (5 bases). The clonotype was recovered from a human donor with severe aplastic anemia or a healthy control (not recorded which). The sequencing sample was made of sorted CD4+, CD8+, or CD8+CD57+ T cells (not recorded which) from PBMCs. The CDR3 loop is CASSLDPVARREQYF. In DNA, the CDR3 is TGTGCCAGCAGTTTAGACCCCGTAGCAAGGAGGGAGCAGTACTTC.